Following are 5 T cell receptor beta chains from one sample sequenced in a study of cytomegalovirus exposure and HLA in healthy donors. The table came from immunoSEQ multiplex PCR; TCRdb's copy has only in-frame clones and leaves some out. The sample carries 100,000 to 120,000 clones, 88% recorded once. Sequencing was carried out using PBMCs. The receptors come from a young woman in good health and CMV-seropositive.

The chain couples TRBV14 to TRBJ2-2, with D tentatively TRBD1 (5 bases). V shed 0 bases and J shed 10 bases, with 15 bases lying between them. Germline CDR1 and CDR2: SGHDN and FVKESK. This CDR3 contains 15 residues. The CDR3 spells CASSQDFVRREELFF. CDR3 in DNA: TGTGCCAGCAGCCAAGATTTCGTCCGCAGGGAGGAGCTGTTTTTT.

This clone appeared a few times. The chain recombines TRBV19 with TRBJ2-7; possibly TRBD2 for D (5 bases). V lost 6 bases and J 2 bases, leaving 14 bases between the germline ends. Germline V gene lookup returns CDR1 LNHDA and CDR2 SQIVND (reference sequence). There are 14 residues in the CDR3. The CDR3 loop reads CASSPGGVPYEQYF. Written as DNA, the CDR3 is TGTGCCAGTAGCCCTGGAGGAGTACCCTACGAGCAGTACTTC.

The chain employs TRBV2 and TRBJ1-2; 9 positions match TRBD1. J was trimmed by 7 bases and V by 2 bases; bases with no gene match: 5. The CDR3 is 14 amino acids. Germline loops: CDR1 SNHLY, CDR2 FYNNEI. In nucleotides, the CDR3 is TGTGCCAGCAGTGAATTGGACAGGGGTTCTGGCTACACCTTC. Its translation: CASSELDRGSGYTF.

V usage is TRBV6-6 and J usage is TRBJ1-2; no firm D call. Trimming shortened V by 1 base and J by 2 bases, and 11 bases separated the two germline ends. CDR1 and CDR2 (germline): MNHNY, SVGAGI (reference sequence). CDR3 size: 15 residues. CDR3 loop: CASSYYPSLNYGYTF. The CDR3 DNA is TGTGCCAGCAGTTACTATCCTTCCCTGAACTATGGCTACACCTTC.

CDR3 nucleotide sequence: TGTGCCACCAGCAGGGGGGACAAGGGGGCCAACGTCCTGACTTTC. Encoded protein: CATSRGDKGANVLTF. V is TRBV15 and J is TRBJ2-6; D might be TRBD1 (6 bases). The germline V gene encodes CDR1 LNHNV and CDR2 YYDKDF (reference sequence). This CDR3 region has 15 residues. V was trimmed by 3 bases and J by 4 bases, leaving 10 bases between them.